This entry is about one T cell receptor beta chain. The data stem from a study of T cell responses to AZD1222 COVID-19 vaccine. This CDR3 is built from 14 residues. Deletions cut 6 bases from V and 0 bases from J, with 9 bases between. Per the germline V gene, CDR1 is KGHSH and CDR2 is LQKENI. TCRdb's table, derived via immunoSEQ multiplex PCR, lists solely in-frame clones and lacks some. There are approximately 110,000 clones in the sample; 89% occur only once, and about two fifths lies in the top ten. This sequence was found in an adult who received the AZD1222 COVID-19 vaccine. The chain uses TRBV18 and TRBJ2-4, with D possibly being TRBD1 (5 bases). The sample consisted of peripheral blood, taken 28 days after the second AZD1222 dose. CDR3 nucleotides: TGTGCCAGCTCCCAGGGAATAGCCAAAAACATTCAGTACTTC. This encodes CASSQGIAKNIQYF. The variable domain in full, with the rest retrieved from reference TRBV18 and TRBJ2-4, is NAGVMQNPRHLVRRRGQEARLRCSPMKGHSHVYWYRQLPEEGLKFMVYLQKENIIDESGMPKERFSAEFPKEGPSILRIQQVVRGDSAAYFCASSQGIAKNIQYFGAGTRLSVL.